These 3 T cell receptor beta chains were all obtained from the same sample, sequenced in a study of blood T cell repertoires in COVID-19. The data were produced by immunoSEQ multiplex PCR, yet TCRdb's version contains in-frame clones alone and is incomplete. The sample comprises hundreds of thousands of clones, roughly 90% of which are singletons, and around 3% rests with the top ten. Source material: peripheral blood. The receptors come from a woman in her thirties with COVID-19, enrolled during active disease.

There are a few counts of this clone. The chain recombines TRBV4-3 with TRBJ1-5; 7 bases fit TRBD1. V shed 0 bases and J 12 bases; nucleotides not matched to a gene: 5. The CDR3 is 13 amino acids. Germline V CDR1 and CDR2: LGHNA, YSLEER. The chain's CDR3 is CASSQDWTGVQHF. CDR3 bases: TGCGCCAGCAGCCAAGATTGGACAGGAGTCCAGCATTTT.

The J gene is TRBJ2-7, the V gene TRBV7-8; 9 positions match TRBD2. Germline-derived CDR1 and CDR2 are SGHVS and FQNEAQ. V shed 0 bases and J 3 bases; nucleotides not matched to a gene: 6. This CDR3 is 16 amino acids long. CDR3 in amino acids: CASSLASSGSHYEQYV. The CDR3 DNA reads TGTGCCAGCAGCTTAGCCAGTAGCGGGAGTCACTACGAGCAGTACGTC.

CDR3 DNA: TGTGCCTGCATACTCCAGGGTTCCTACGAGCAGTACTTC. Translated: CACILQGSYEQYF. The rearrangement joins TRBV7-8 to TRBJ2-7; D is perhaps TRBD1 (5 bases). CDR3 length: 13 amino acids. The germline CDR1 and CDR2 sequences are SGHVS and FQNEAQ. The ends were cut back, 11 bases at V and 1 base at J, with 15 bases in the middle.